The rows below give T cell receptor beta chains drawn from one sample of a study of neurological immune-mediated disorders. TCRdb reprocessed the 5' RACE reads via MiXCR and lists one record per CDR3 protein. The sample lists about 70,000 distinct CDR3 sequences, approximately 5% occurring once. The sample comprised PBMCs. These receptors all stem from a woman aged 65 to 85 with multiple sclerosis. Each CDR3 is given with its conserved first and last residue. The D gene is left open where the match is weak. Size is stated for part of the rows, as once, few or many counts, or as a class when the clone is expanded.

J gene	V gene	clone size	D gene	CDR3 DNA	CDR3 protein
TRBJ2-4	TRBV5-1	many	TRBD1	TGCGCCAGCAGCTTGGGACAGGGGTCCTTAGCCAAAAACATTCAGTACTTC	CASSLGQGSLAKNIQYF
TRBJ1-2	TRBV7-2	many	.	TGTGCCAGCAGCTCGACCCCATCCGGGCCATCGAGTGGCTACACCTTC	CASSSTPSGPSSGYTF
TRBJ2-3	TRBV7-3	few	TRBD1	TGTGCCAGCAGCTTAAGGGGACAGGGAAGCACAGATACGCAGTATTTT	CASSLRGQGSTDTQYF
TRBJ2-7	TRBV5-1	.	.	TGCGCCAGCAGCTTGTTGGAGAAATACGAGCAGTACTTC	CASSLLEKYEQYF
TRBJ2-7	TRBV4-1	many	TRBD1	TGCGCCAGCAGCCATTTGGACAGGGATTCGGACGAGCAGTACTTC	CASSHLDRDSDEQYF
TRBJ2-5	TRBV7-6	many	TRBD1	TGTGCCAGCAGGCTCCGCCGGGACAGGGCTGGGGAGACCCAGTACTTC	CASRLRRDRAGETQYF
TRBJ2-2	TRBV5-1	many	TRBD2	TGCGCCAGCAGCTTGGTTCGGCTAGCGGAGAACACCGGGGAGCTGTTTTTT	CASSLVRLAENTGELFF
TRBJ2-1	TRBV5-1	many	TRBD2	TGCGCCAGCAGCTTTGCACCTAGCGGGGCTAGCTCCTACAATGAGCAGTTCTTC	CASSFAPSGASSYNEQFF
TRBJ1-5	TRBV5-1	many	TRBD1	TGCGCCAGCAGCTGGGGGACAGAGAATCAGCCCCAGCATTTT	CASSWGTENQPQHF
TRBJ2-3	TRBV12-3/TRBV12-4	many	.	TGTGCCAGCAGCTGGGGCACAGATACGCAGTATTTT	CASSWGTDTQYF
TRBJ2-2	TRBV12-3/TRBV12-4	.	.	TGTGCCAGCAGTTTCTATGGTACCGGGGAGCTGTTTTTT	CASSFYGTGELFF
TRBJ2-1	TRBV12-3/TRBV12-4	many	.	TGTGCCAGCAGTTTAGATCAAATCGCCTACAATGAGCAGTTCTTC	CASSLDQIAYNEQFF
TRBJ2-1	TRBV20-1	few	.	TGCAGTGCTACTCGGGTCAATGAGCAGTTCTTC	CSATRVNEQFF
TRBJ2-3	TRBV7-2	many	.	TGTGCCAGCAGCTTAGTGGTGTCAGGCACAGATACGCAGTATTTT	CASSLVVSGTDTQYF
TRBJ2-3	TRBV10-3	many	TRBD1	TGTGCCATCAGGGGACAGGGTCCAGATACGCAGTATTTT	CAIRGQGPDTQYF
TRBJ1-2	TRBV9	many	TRBD1	TGTGCCAGCAGCTCTACAGGGGGCAGGGATGGCTACACCTTC	CASSSTGGRDGYTF